These T cell receptor beta chains were read from a single sample in a study of T cells in Graves' hyperthyroidism and ophthalmopathy. TCRdb analysed the multiplex PCR reads with MiXCR anew, one entry per CDR3 protein. The sample has about 600,000 distinct CDR3 sequences; approximately 15% are singletons. The sample consisted of blood. These receptors were obtained from a woman between 18 and 29 years old with Graves' ophthalmopathy. CDR3s include the opening cysteine and the closing phenylalanine or tryptophan. A D gene is named only where the DNA matches it firmly. Where a row states a size, it is once, few, many or the class of an expanded clone; other rows omit it.

clone_size j_call d_call v_call cdr3_nt cdr3_aa
many TRBJ1-1 - TRBV30 TGTGCCTGGAGTCTCACAGGGTTGAACACTGAAGCTTTCTTT CAWSLTGLNTEAFF
many TRBJ1-1 - TRBV7-9 TGTGCCAGCAGCTTAGGGGATCAGGGTCTGAACACTGAAGCTTTCTTT CASSLGDQGLNTEAFF
once TRBJ2-5 TRBD1 TRBV7-9 TGTGCCAGCAACTTAATCCCGGGACAGAGAAACCAAGAGACCCAGTACTTC CASNLIPGQRNQETQYF
- TRBJ1-5 TRBD1 TRBV6-2/TRBV6-3 TGTGCCAGCAGTTACCATACGGGACAGGGAAATCAGCCCCAGCATTTT CASSYHTGQGNQPQHF
- TRBJ1-5 TRBD1 TRBV11-2 TGTGCCAGCAGCGCCTTTTCCGGGACAGGGGGTTCACGGAATCAGCCCCAGCATTTT CASSAFSGTGGSRNQPQHF
- TRBJ2-5 TRBD2 TRBV29-1 TGCAGCGTTGAATTAGGGCTAGCGGGAGCGAACCAAGAGACCCAGTACTTC CSVELGLAGANQETQYF
- TRBJ2-3 TRBD1 TRBV14 TGTGCCAGCAGCCTCCACAGGGGGGCTAGCACAGATACGCAGTATTTT CASSLHRGASTDTQYF
many TRBJ2-3 - TRBV12-3/TRBV12-4 TGTGCCAGCAGTTTATCCGACACAGATACGCAGTATTTT CASSLSDTDTQYF
many TRBJ2-1 - TRBV30 TGTGCCTGGAGTGTACTCCTGCCTAGGACCGATTCGAATGAGCAGTTCTTC CAWSVLLPRTDSNEQFF
many TRBJ1-2 TRBD1 TRBV12-3/TRBV12-4 TGTGCCAGCAGTTTACAGGGGGCGAAGGGCTACACCTTC CASSLQGAKGYTF
many TRBJ2-7 TRBD1 TRBV27 TGTGCCAGCAGTTTATTCGGGACAGGGGGCGTAGGGCAGTACTTC CASSLFGTGGVGQYF
- TRBJ2-1 - TRBV12-3/TRBV12-4 TGTGCCAGCAGTTTAACGGGGTATGGGCTAGCCAGGGGCAATGAGCAGTTCTTC CASSLTGYGLARGNEQFF
many TRBJ2-2 - TRBV29-1 TGCAGCGTTGAGATAGCGGAACTCCCTACGAACACCGGGGAGCTGTTTTTT CSVEIAELPTNTGELFF
few TRBJ2-7 TRBD2 TRBV30 TGTGCCTGGAGTGTAGGTCGGACTAGCGGGAGGACGGGCTACGAGCAGTACTTC CAWSVGRTSGRTGYEQYF
many TRBJ2-7 - TRBV27 TGTGCCAGCAGTTTTGGACAACCCTCCTACGAGCAGTACTTC CASSFGQPSYEQYF
few TRBJ2-2 - TRBV6-2/TRBV6-3 TGTGCCAGCAGCTACCGGGTGGACGCCAGGGGTGGCGGGAGAAGGATCGACACCGGGGAGCTGTTTTTT CASSYRVDARGGGRRIDTGELFF
- TRBJ2-2 TRBD1 TRBV15 TGTGCCACCAGCAGAGATTTTGGACAGGGGACCGGGGAGCTGTTTTTT CATSRDFGQGTGELFF
many TRBJ1-2 - TRBV6-6 TGTGCCAGCAGTTACTTTAAGACGGGTGATGGCTACACCTTC CASSYFKTGDGYTF
few TRBJ2-7 TRBD1 TRBV10-3 TGTGCCATCAGCCCTGACAGGGGTGCCCACGAGCAGTACTTC CAISPDRGAHEQYF
many TRBJ2-5 TRBD2 TRBV29-1 TGCAGCGTCCACGGCGGGACTAGCGGGTGGTTTGAGACCCAGTACTTC CSVHGGTSGWFETQYF
many TRBJ2-6 TRBD2 TRBV6-1 TGTGCCGGCAGACCGGGACTAGCGGGAGCTGGGGCCAACGTCCTGACTTTC CAGRPGLAGAGANVLTF
- TRBJ2-7 TRBD1 TRBV12-3/TRBV12-4 TGTGCCAGCAGCCGGACAGGGGGCGGAGGGTCGGAGCAGTACTTC CASSRTGGGGSEQYF